The 28 T cell receptor beta chains listed next were all sequenced from one sample in a study of regulatory T cells in long-lasting Graves disease. Both iRepertoire HTBI primers and Arm-PCR of CDR3 regions were used to build the TCR beta libraries. Via MiXCR, TCRdb re-called the multiplex PCR reads, giving one row per CDR3 protein. The table has fewer than 450,000 distinct CDR3 sequences, around 16% seen once. The time point is: newly diagnosed GD, antithyroid drugs for less than 3 months. RNA isolated from PBMCs was used to make the TCR library. In addition, the sample was reused for a study of T cells in Graves' hyperthyroidism and ophthalmopathy.

Sequenced here: peripheral blood mononuclear cells (PBMCs), sampled at new diagnosis, from a patient treated with antithyroid drugs. Receptor source: a middle-aged woman with Graves disease.

This clonotype came up many times. This chain uses TRBV28 with TRBJ2-1; D uncertain. Germline CDR1 MDHEN, CDR2 SYDVKM. V lost 5 bases, J lost 1 base, and 15 bases lay in between. The length of the CDR3 is 16 residues. The CDR3 nucleotides are TGTGCCAGCAGTCCCCGTCGGGCTGGATCCTACAATGAGCAGTTCTTC. It translates to CASSPRRAGSYNEQFF. Full variable domain (missing parts from reference TRBV28 and TRBJ2-1): DVKVTQSSRYLVKRTGEKVFLECVQDMDHENMFWYRQDPGLGLRLIYFSYDVKMKEKGDIPEGYSVSREKKERFSLILESASTNQTSMYLCASSPRRAGSYNEQFFGPGTRLTVL.

This clonotype appeared many times. The chain employs TRBV6-1 and TRBJ2-7; TRBD2 matches at 8 bases. Per the germline V gene, CDR1 is MNHNS and CDR2 is SASEGT. The V segment lost 6 bases and the J segment 3 bases; nucleotides outside the gene matches: 7. The CDR3 spans 14 residues. The CDR3 sequence: CASRFSGSNYEQYF. The CDR3 bases are TGTGCCAGCAGATTCAGCGGGAGCAACTACGAGCAGTACTTC.

This clonotype was seen more than once but under ten times. The V gene is TRBV3-1, the J gene TRBJ2-7, with TRBD2 matching over 10 bases. The trim removed 1 base at V and 7 bases at J, leaving 4 bases unmatched. The germline CDR1 and CDR2 sequences are LGHDT and YNNKEL (reference sequence). This CDR3 has 14 amino acids. The CDR3 spells CASSQASGSREQYF. The CDR3 nucleotides are TGTGCCAGCAGCCAAGCTAGCGGGAGCAGAGAGCAGTACTTC.

This clonotype was detected once. The chain couples TRBV12-5 to TRBJ2-3; D not resolved. V lost 8 bases and J 4 bases, leaving 22 bases between the germline ends. Germline CDR1 LGHNT, CDR2 FRNRAP. The CDR3 runs to 16 residues. The CDR3: CASTTFVARCADTQYF. CDR3 bases: TGTGCTAGTACAACGTTCGTAGCCCGATGCGCAGATACGCAGTATTTT.

This clonotype was counted only a few times. The chain joins TRBV4-1 to TRBJ2-5, with D tentatively TRBD1 (5 bases). Trimming pared 3 bases from V and 4 bases from J, leaving 21 bases between. The CDR3 has 17 amino acids. CDR1 is MGHRA, CDR2 YSYEKL, per germline. The CDR3 nucleotides read TGCGCCAGCAGCCAGGCGGTGGGGATCTGGGGCGGAGAGACCCAGTACTTC. Encoded protein: CASSQAVGIWGGETQYF.

The chain employs TRBV28 and TRBJ1-1; no definite D call. Trimming cost V 2 bases and J 5 bases, with 12 bases left between them. Germline CDR1 MDHEN, CDR2 SYDVKM. The CDR3 has 14 residues. CDR3 coding DNA: TGTGCCAGCAGTTTACCCAGGAGGGATACTGAAGCTTTCTTT. Amino acid sequence: CASSLPRRDTEAFF.

The sample holds many counts of this clonotype. The chain links TRBV6-5 to TRBJ2-7, with TRBD1 as a possible D gene (6 bases). This CDR3 has 14 residues. In germline, CDR1 is MNHEY, CDR2 SVGAGI. Trimming shortened V by 0 bases and J by 4 bases, and 10 bases separated the two germline ends. CDR3: CASSYSHGQYEQYF. Written as DNA, the CDR3 is TGTGCCAGCAGTTACTCTCACGGACAGTACGAGCAGTACTTC.

This clonotype has more than one count but fewer than ten. The chain combines TRBV2 with TRBJ2-4; D remains unclear. Germline lookup yields CDR1 SNHLY and CDR2 FYNNEI. The CDR3 covers 14 residues. Deletions cut 4 bases from V and 0 bases from J, with 7 bases between. CDR3 sequence: CASSVSVAKNIQYF. The CDR3 DNA is TGTGCCAGCAGTGTCAGCGTAGCCAAAAACATTCAGTACTTC.

CDR3 DNA: TGTGCCAGCAGCCGAGCAACTGAGGGATACACTGAAGCTTTCTTT. This translates into CASSRATEGYTEAFF. The gene calls are TRBV11-2 and TRBJ1-1; D uncertain. CDR3 length equals 15 residues. Trimming took 5 bases from V and 3 from J, leaving 16 bases between them. Germline V gene lookup returns CDR1 SGHAT and CDR2 FQNNGV.

A note on this clonotype: Since no conserved phenylalanine or tryptophan closes the CDR3, a read error is the likely cause. The limits of the CDR3 on the DNA are not certain, so only TCRdb's listed CDR3 is given. The chain uses TRBV28 and TRBJ2-4; the table's D call of TRBD1 was not tested on the DNA. Germline assignment: CDR1 MDHEN and CDR2 SYDVKM. Termini included, the CDR3 measures 19 amino acids. The CDR3 spells CASSLSPAIRGLRRQYFGP.

This clonotype was counted a few times. The chain links TRBV29-1 to TRBJ2-7; 10 bases line up with TRBD1. The germline V gene has CDR1 SQVTM and CDR2 ANQGSEA. The CDR3 runs 13 residues. J was trimmed by 2 bases and V by 6 bases; bases with no gene match: 4. This CDR3 is CSVRTGGTYEQYF. The CDR3 DNA sequence: TGCAGCGTCCGGACAGGGGGAACCTACGAGCAGTACTTC.

This clonotype was picked up many times. The V and J genes are TRBV7-8 and TRBJ2-3; TRBD2 agrees at 10 bases. With 6 bases clipped from V and 1 base from J, the junction kept 7 bases outside the gene matches. The CDR3 is made up of 16 amino acids. The V gene's germline CDR1 is SGHVS and CDR2 FQNEAQ. CDR3 residues: CASSYKREGRTDTQYF. CDR3 bases: TGTGCCAGCAGTTACAAGCGGGAGGGCCGCACAGATACGCAGTATTTT.

Ten or more counts support this clonotype. The chain employs TRBV5-1 and TRBJ2-6; the D is unclear. The CDR3 has 15 residues. V shed 0 bases and J shed 1 base, with 5 bases lying between them. From germline, CDR1 is SGHRS and CDR2 YFSETQ. CDR3 DNA sequence: TGCGCCAGCAGCTTGGGAGAATCTGGGGCCAACGTCCTGACTTTC. Encoded protein: CASSLGESGANVLTF.

The DNA for the CDR3 is TGTGCCACCAGTGACCACCGGGCCCCGAACACTGAAGCTTTCTTT. This sequence encodes CATSDHRAPNTEAFF. The chain couples TRBV24-1 to TRBJ1-1; no clear D. Trimming took 4 bases from V and 1 from J, leaving 12 bases between them. The length of the CDR3 is 15 residues. Germline V gives CDR1 KGHDR, CDR2 SFDVKD.

Concerning this clonotype: This may be a read error, as it is one base from a much larger clone. The chain has TRBV29-1 and TRBJ1-1; D remains unclear. The CDR3 totals 11 residues. Trimming shortened V by 4 bases and J by 7 bases, and 10 bases separated the two germline ends. Germline CDR1 and CDR2: SQVTM and ANQGSEA. Here the CDR3 reads CSVAFVVEAFF. In DNA, the CDR3 is TGCAGCGTTGCTTTTGTGGTTGAAGCTTTCTTT.

This clonotype was detected ten times or more. The chain has TRBV12-3 or TRBV12-4 and TRBJ2-5; either TRBD1 or TRBD2 may fit D (5 bases each). The DNA end is more similar to TRBJ2-1, so the J call may be wrong. This CDR3 has 12 amino acids. CDR3 DNA sequence: TGTGCCAGCAGAGACCGGGACGTTGAGCAGTTCTTC. Translation: CASRDRDVEQFF.

This clonotype was seen at least ten times. This rearrangement joins TRBV7-9 to TRBJ1-3; D unclear. Germline CDR1 and CDR2: SEHNR and FQNEAQ (reference sequence). CDR3 length equals 17 residues. V lost 1 base and J 1 base, leaving 14 bases between the germline ends. CDR3 DNA: TGTGCCAGCAGCTTAGTAGAAGACCTAGCATCTGGAAACACCATATATTTT. This gives the protein CASSLVEDLASGNTIYF.

The rearrangement joins TRBV2 to TRBJ2-2; D unresolved. The length of the CDR3 is 14 residues. V was clipped by 7 bases and J by 1 base, with 10 bases between them. Looked up from germline, CDR1 is SNHLY and CDR2 is FYNNEI. CDR3 loop: CASIDRENTGELFF. DNA for the CDR3: TGTGCCAGCATCGATAGGGAGAACACCGGGGAGCTGTTTTTT.

This clonotype was counted between two and nine times. CDR3 DNA: TGTGCCACCAGTGATCAATTCCCGGGATCTGGTAATGAGCAGTTCTTC. As protein: CATSDQFPGSGNEQFF. The gene calls are TRBV24-1 and TRBJ2-1; a weak D match, TRBD2 (5 bases). The CDR3 is 16 residues long. From germline, CDR1 is KGHDR and CDR2 SFDVKD. Trimming pared 3 bases from V and 7 bases from J, leaving 18 bases between.

This clonotype was seen repeatedly, ten times or more. This rearrangement joins TRBV28 to TRBJ1-5; TRBD1 aligns across 7 bases. J lost 4 bases, V lost 9 bases, and 18 bases had no gene match. The CDR3 has 17 residues. The germline V gene encodes CDR1 MDHEN and CDR2 SYDVKM. In DNA form, the CDR3 reads TGTGCCAGTTCGGACAGGAGCATTTTGGGTGGGAATCAGCCCCAGCATTTT. As protein: CASSDRSILGGNQPQHF.

As concerns this clonotype: This may arise from a read error, as a much more abundant clone is one base away. Since the CDR3 does not end with the conserved phenylalanine or tryptophan, this likely comes from a read error. The chain uses TRBV12-3 or TRBV12-4 and TRBJ1-1, with D possibly being TRBD1 (6 bases). The V end lost 3 bases, the J end lost 4 bases, and 9 bases lay between the germline ends. The CDR3 has 13 residues. In DNA form, the CDR3 reads TGTGCCAGCAGTTTTACGGGGGCCACTGAAGCTTTCCTT. Protein: CASSFTGATEAFL.

This clonotype was counted between two and nine times. An end of the junction does not agree with germline; a read error may underlie this. This chain joins TRBV5-5 and TRBJ1-1; D perhaps matches TRBD1 (5 bases). This CDR3 contains 15 residues. CDR1 is SGHKS, CDR2 YYEKEE, per germline (reference sequence). The CDR3 DNA reads as TGTGCCAGCACCTTGGGGGTTGGGATGAACACTGAAGCTTTCTTT. As protein: CASTLGVGMNTEAFF.

This clonotype was counted at least ten times. The chain joins TRBV20-1 to TRBJ1-4; possible D gene TRBD1, 5 bases. Germline V gene lookup returns CDR1 DFQATT and CDR2 SNEGSKA (reference sequence). Between the trimmed V and J ends, which lost 5 bases and 10 bases, there was a span of 11 bases. The CDR3 covers 11 residues. The CDR3 loop reads CSARIQGKLFF. The CDR3 DNA sequence: TGCAGTGCTCGAATTCAGGGAAAACTGTTTTTT.

The V call is TRBV13, the J call TRBJ1-1; D is unresolved. With 7 bases removed from V and 1 base from J, the gap between germline ends came to 7 bases. CDR1 PRHDT and CDR2 FYEKMQ come from the germline V gene (reference sequence). CDR3 length equals 12 residues. The CDR3, as DNA: TGTGCCAGCACCTACGGGAACACTGAAGCTTTCTTT. It encodes CASTYGNTEAFF.

This clonotype came up many times. One junction end disagrees with the germline gene, perhaps due to a read error. The chain links TRBV12-3 or TRBV12-4 to TRBJ2-7, with a possible D match to TRBD1 (5 bases). The CDR3 runs to 13 residues. For the CDR3, the DNA is TGTGCCAGCAGTTTAACAGGCTCCAACGAGCAGTACTTC. Its translation is CASSLTGSNEQYF.

The rearrangement joins TRBV6-2 or TRBV6-3 to TRBJ2-1; 14 nucleotides line up with TRBD2. Germline V gene sequence: CDR1 MNHEY, CDR2 SVGEGT. Trimming cost V 6 bases and J 2 bases; bases outside gene matches: 21. There are 22 residues in the CDR3. As DNA, the CDR3 is TGTGCCAGCAGCAACCGGGACAGGACCGGGACTAGCGGGAGCCGCACCTACAATGAGCAGTTCTTC. Amino acids: CASSNRDRTGTSGSRTYNEQFF.

This clonotype came up many times. V usage is TRBV12-3 or TRBV12-4 and J usage is TRBJ2-1; 9 positions match TRBD1. V gave up 5 bases and J gave up 3 bases; unmatched junction bases: 5. The CDR3 is 15 residues long. CDR3 coding DNA: TGTGCCAGCAGTCCCGGGACAGGGAACTACAATGAGCAGTTCTTC. This sequence encodes CASSPGTGNYNEQFF.

Many counts were recorded for this clonotype. V usage is TRBV6-2 or TRBV6-3 and J usage is TRBJ2-7, with 11 bases that match TRBD2. Trimming at V came to 5 bases and at J to 5 bases, leaving 5 bases not matched to a gene. The CDR3 totals 14 residues. CDR1 MNHEY and CDR2 SVGEGT come from the germline V gene. CDR3 nucleotides: TGTGCCAGCAGTCTAGCGGGAGGAGGCAACGAGCAGTACTTC. Its translation: CASSLAGGGNEQYF.